One sample yielded the 12 T cell receptor beta chains listed below, sequenced in a study of T cell clusters in autoimmune cytopenias. TRB was amplified by touch-down multiplex PCR, primer pools A and B combined. TCRdb re-called the multiplex PCR reads and shows each CDR3 protein once, DNA omitted. The specimen's table records 3,000 to 4,500 distinct CDR3 sequences. TRB was amplified from roughly 250 ng of peripheral blood genomic DNA per sample. What was sequenced was peripheral blood. The receptors derive from a human donor with an autoimmune cytopenia or autoimmune hepatitis (not recorded which).

This sequence joins TRBV4-3 and TRBJ1-3. The CDR3 has 18 residues. Germline CDR1 reads LGHNA; CDR2 reads YSLEER. CDR3: CASSQDRQSYRSGNTIYF.

This clonotype is medium-sized (0.01 to 0.1%) by frequency. The rearrangement joins TRBV30 to TRBJ1-2. Looked up from germline, CDR1 is GTSNPN and CDR2 is SVGIG (reference sequence). The length of the CDR3 is 11 residues. CDR3 in amino acids: CAWTRNYGYTF.

According to its frequency, this clonotype is medium-sized. The gene calls are TRBV6-6 and TRBJ2-1; TCRdb gives TRBD2 as the D gene, but with no DNA this cannot be confirmed. Germline V gene lookup returns CDR1 MNHNY and CDR2 SVGAGI (reference sequence). The CDR3 extends over 16 amino acids. This CDR3 is CASSSSTSGENHEQFF.

In terms of frequency, this clonotype is medium-sized. The genes are TRBV29-1 and TRBJ2-1; TCRdb proposes TRBD2, but this gene call is untestable without DNA. The CDR3 extends over 15 amino acids. CDR1 is SQVTM and CDR2 is ANQGSEA in the germline V gene. CDR3: CSVEGLAGSDNEQFF.

This clonotype is called medium-sized based on its frequency. This chain uses TRBV6-5 with TRBJ2-2; TCRdb calls TRBD1, which cannot be checked without DNA. CDR1 is MNHEY and CDR2 is SVGAGI in the germline V gene. CDR3 length: 16 amino acids. CDR3 loop: CASSDYGTGLTGELFF.

The J gene is TRBJ2-2, the V gene TRBV7-9; TCRdb picks TRBD2, but there is no DNA to check that call. The CDR3 covers 14 residues. From germline, CDR1 is SEHNR and CDR2 FQNEAQ (reference sequence). The CDR3 reads CASSPSWDAGELFF.

Measured by frequency, this clonotype is medium-sized. The V gene is TRBV6-4, the J gene TRBJ2-2. This CDR3 comprises 14 residues. CDR1 is MRHNA and CDR2 is SNTAGT in the germline V gene. CDR3 sequence reads: CASSDSNRAGELFF.

Considering frequency, this clonotype is medium-sized (0.01 to 0.1%). The chain is built from TRBV6-5 and TRBJ1-4; TCRdb selects TRBD1, and the lack of DNA leaves this call unchecked. The CDR3 length is 12 residues. In germline, CDR1 is MNHEY, CDR2 SVGAGI. The CDR3 spells CASKGRGEKLFF.

The chain uses TRBV5-1 and TRBJ1-4; absent DNA, TCRdb's TRBD1 call cannot be checked. Per germline, CDR1 SGHRS and CDR2 YFSETQ. This CDR3 has 16 amino acids. The CDR3 is CASSLAAAGGNEKLFF.

This clonotype is large by frequency. The rearrangement links TRBV29-1 to TRBJ2-5; with no DNA, the TCRdb D assignment of TRBD1 cannot be verified. Germline CDR1 is SQVTM and CDR2 is ANQGSEA. This CDR3 contains 13 residues. The CDR3 region is CSVRTGQDETQYF.

J is TRBJ1-6 and V is TRBV30. The germline V gene encodes CDR1 GTSNPN and CDR2 SVGIG (reference sequence). The CDR3 covers 12 residues. The CDR3 sequence: CAGGRRNSPLHF.

This clonotype registers medium-sized (0.01 to 0.1%) by frequency. This rearrangement joins TRBV27 to TRBJ2-5; TCRdb selects TRBD2, and the lack of DNA leaves this call unchecked. CDR1 and CDR2 (germline): MNHEY, SMNVEV (reference sequence). This CDR3 has 14 amino acids. The CDR3 here is CASRPGLAWETQYF.